This T cell receptor (beta chain) derives from a study of control samples from healthy donors and cancer patients. The assay was immunoSEQ multiplex PCR, and TCRdb's table has in-frame clones only and misses some. The sample contains some 120,000 clones, 85% to 90% of which appear only once. This clonotype was sampled from a woman aged 65 to 85 in good health. Sequenced material: blood.

In DNA form, the CDR3 reads TGCAGCGTTTGGGTCTCTGGGGCCAACGTCCTGACTTTC. Its protein is CSVWVSGANVLTF. The genes are TRBV29-1 and TRBJ2-6; D gene unclear. The CDR3 loop spans 13 amino acids. V was trimmed by 5 bases and J by 0 bases, leaving 5 bases between them. Germline values: CDR1 SQVTM, CDR2 ANQGSEA.